The 3 T cell receptor beta chains presented below share a single source sample, sequenced in a study of siplizumab effects on memory and regulatory T cells. Profiling relied on immunoSEQ multiplex PCR, and the TCRdb table lists in-frame clones only, not all of them. The table has approximately 100,000 clones, around 94% seen once. Sequenced: non-Treg CD4+ T cells sorted from blood. All receptors derive from a human donor in good health.

The chain joins TRBV5-1 to TRBJ1-2, with D hard to call. The CDR3 spans 13 residues. Germline V gives CDR1 SGHRS, CDR2 YFSETQ. V was pared by 0 bases and J by 4 bases, with 7 bases between. The CDR3 DNA sequence: TGCGCCAGCAGCTTGGTGGGGAGCTATGGCTACACCTTC. Translation gives CASSLVGSYGYTF.

This clone was observed a few times. The genes are TRBV27 and TRBJ1-5; 8 bases line up with TRBD1. The CDR3 has 16 amino acids. Trimming removed 9 bases from V and 11 bases from J; junction bases left unmatched: 21. CDR1 and CDR2 (germline): MNHEY, SMNVEV (reference sequence). The CDR3 loop reads CARLTDRANPSWAQHF. CDR3 in DNA: TGTGCCAGGCTCACGGACAGGGCGAACCCGTCCTGGGCCCAGCATTTT.

This clone was seen a few times. The CDR3 DNA sequence: TGTGCCAGCAGCTTGGCCTATATACAGGATCTTATGAACACTGAAGCTTTCTTT. Protein sequence: CASSLAYIQDLMNTEAFF. The chain joins TRBV5-8 to TRBJ1-1, with TRBD1 as a possible D gene (5 bases). CDR3 length: 18 residues. The ends were cut back, 0 bases at V and 0 bases at J, with 18 bases in the middle. The germline V gene has CDR1 SGHTS and CDR2 YDEGEE. Variable domain in full (rest from reference TRBV5-8 and TRBJ1-1): EAGVTQSPTHLIKTRGQQATLRCSPISGHTSVYWYQQALGLGLQFLLWYDEGEERNRGNFPPRFSGRQFPNYSSELNVNALELEDSALYLCASSLAYIQDLMNTEAFFGQGTRLTVV.